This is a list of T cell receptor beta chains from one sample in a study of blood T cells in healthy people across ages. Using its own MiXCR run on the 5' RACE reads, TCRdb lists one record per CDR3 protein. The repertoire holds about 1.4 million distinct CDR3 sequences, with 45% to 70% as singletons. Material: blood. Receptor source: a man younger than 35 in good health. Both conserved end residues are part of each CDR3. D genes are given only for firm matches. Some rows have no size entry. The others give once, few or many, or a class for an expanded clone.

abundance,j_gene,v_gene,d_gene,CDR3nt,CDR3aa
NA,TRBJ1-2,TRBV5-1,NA,TGCGCCAGCTCCGTAGCATCCTATGGCTACACCTTC,CASSVASYGYTF
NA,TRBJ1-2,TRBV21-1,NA,TGTGCCAGTAGCATTCCCCGACAGGGGGCGCAGGGCTACACCTTC,CASSIPRQGAQGYTF
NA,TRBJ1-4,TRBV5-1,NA,TGCGCCAGCAGCTTGGAATTTGTGGGAGGTGAAAAACTGTTTTTT,CASSLEFVGGEKLFF
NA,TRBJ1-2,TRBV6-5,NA,TGTGCCAGCGGGAGGGTCGGCTATGGCTACACCTTC,CASGRVGYGYTF
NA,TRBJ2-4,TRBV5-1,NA,TGCGCCAGCAGCTTGGCCTCGGGACGATCGCTAGCCAAAAACATTCAGTACTTC,CASSLASGRSLAKNIQYF
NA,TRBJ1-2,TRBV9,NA,TGTGCCAGCAGCGTAGTTCCGGGCCCCGATGGCTACACCTTC,CASSVVPGPDGYTF
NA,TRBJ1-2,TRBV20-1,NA,TGCAGTGCCATAGATGATGGCTACACCTTC,CSAIDDGYTF
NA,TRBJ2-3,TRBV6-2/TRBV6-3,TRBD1,TGTGCCAGCAGCAACCAGTATGGGACAGGGGCTTCAGGGACGCAGTATTTT,CASSNQYGTGASGTQYF
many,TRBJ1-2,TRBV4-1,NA,TGCGCCAGCAGCCAAGGTGGAGGTCGAGGGAACTATGGCTACACCTTC,CASSQGGGRGNYGYTF
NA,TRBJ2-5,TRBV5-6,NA,TGTGCCAGTTCAAAGGGGCCCCGGGAGCAGTACTTC,CASSKGPREQYF
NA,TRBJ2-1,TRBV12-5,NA,TGTGCTAGTGGTTTGCGCAGCGGGCTTCCAAATGAGCAGTTCTTC,CASGLRSGLPNEQFF
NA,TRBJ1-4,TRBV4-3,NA,TGCGCCAGCAGCCAAGAGGGCGGGACCCGCGGCTTTAATGAAAAACTGTTTTTT,CASSQEGGTRGFNEKLFF
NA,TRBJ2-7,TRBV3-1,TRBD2,TGTGCCAGCAGCCGACGACCTGGGACTAGCGGGGTGTACAATGAGCAGTACTTC,CASSRRPGTSGVYNEQYF
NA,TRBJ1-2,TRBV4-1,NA,TGCGCCAGCAGCCAAGACGAGTCGTCGGATAATCCCCCACTACTTGGCTACACCTTC,CASSQDESSDNPPLLGYTF
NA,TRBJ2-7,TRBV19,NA,TGTGCCAGTATAGAAGAATACTCCTACGAGCAGTACTTC,CASIEEYSYEQYF
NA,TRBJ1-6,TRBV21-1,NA,TGTGCCAGCAGAATCCGACAGAGATATAATTCACCCCTCCACTTT,CASRIRQRYNSPLHF
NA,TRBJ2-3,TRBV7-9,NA,TGTACCAGCACCGGCGGGAGCACAGATACGCAGTATTTT,CTSTGGSTDTQYF
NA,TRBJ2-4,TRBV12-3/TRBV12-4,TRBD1,TGTGCCAGCAGTTTTGGTGGGACAGGGCTAGCCAAAAACATTCAGTACTTC,CASSFGGTGLAKNIQYF
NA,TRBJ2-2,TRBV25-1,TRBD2,TGTGCCAGCAGATCCCCGGGGCTAGCGGGTCACAAAACGAACACCGGGGAGCTGTTTTTT,CASRSPGLAGHKTNTGELFF
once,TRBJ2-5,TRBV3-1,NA,TGTGCCAGCAGCCAAGCTTTCTTGGGGAGTGGGGGAGAGACCCAGTACTTC,CASSQAFLGSGGETQYF
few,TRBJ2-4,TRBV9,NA,TGTGCCAGCAGCCCCGGTACCAAAAACATTCAGTACTTC,CASSPGTKNIQYF
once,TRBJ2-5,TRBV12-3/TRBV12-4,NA,TGTGCCAGCAGTTTAATGCCTTTTCAGCAGTACTTC,CASSLMPFQQYF
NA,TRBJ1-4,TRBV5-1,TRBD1,TGCGCCAGCAGCACGACAGGGGGGAATGAAAAACTGTTTTTT,CASSTTGGNEKLFF
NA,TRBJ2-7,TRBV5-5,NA,TGTGCCAGCAGACAGGCTTCGGGGCCTGCCTACGAGCAGTACTTC,CASRQASGPAYEQYF
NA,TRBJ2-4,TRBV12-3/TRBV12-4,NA,TGTGCCAGCAGCCCCGGACTTCTACTAGCCAAAAACATTCAGTACTTC,CASSPGLLLAKNIQYF
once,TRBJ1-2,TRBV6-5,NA,TGTGCCAGCAGTTTCATTGGCAACAGCTATGGCTACACCTTC,CASSFIGNSYGYTF
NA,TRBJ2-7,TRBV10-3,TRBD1,TGTGCCATCAGTGAGGGGACAGGGATTTTCTACGAGCAGTACTTC,CAISEGTGIFYEQYF